The TCR beta chain under discussion was sequenced for a study of blood T cells in healthy people across ages. CDR1 and CDR2 from the germline V gene are GTSNPN and SVGIG (reference sequence). Trimming took 2 bases from V and 3 from J, leaving 14 bases between them. CDR3 length: 15 residues. Primers used in a second PCR of about 7 to 12 cycles were a sample-barcoded 5' primer and a J-beta primer mix. Each cDNA molecule was tagged by a template-switch adaptor with 12 random nucleotides. TCRdb itself ran the 5' RACE reads through MiXCR, one entry per CDR3 protein. The sample lists about 900,000 distinct CDR3 sequences; 55% to 65% were seen once.

This receptor was obtained from a young man in good health. This chain connects TRBV30 to TRBJ2-1; D perhaps matches TRBD2 (5 bases). The sequenced sample was blood. CDR3 protein: CAWSSQKRNYNEQFF. CDR3 coding DNA: TGTGCCTGGAGTTCACAAAAGCGGAACTACAATGAGCAGTTCTTC.